This T cell receptor beta chain was sequenced in a study of cytomegalovirus exposure and HLA in healthy donors. Study in general: Tens of millions of unique TCRs from HLA-typed donors were held in an early release of data.

On this clone itself: Its antigen is not identified.

Primers for the PCR totalled 60 Vbeta and 13 Jbeta. Clones were sequenced by immunoSEQ multiplex PCR, and TCRdb holds only the in-frame ones, with some missing. The table records some 130,000 clones, 80% of them present only once. Germline assignment: CDR1 SEHNR and CDR2 FQNEAQ (reference sequence). V was shortened by 1 base and J by 7 bases, with 13 bases between the two germline ends. The CDR3 sequence is 14 residues long. Notes on the study in general: Being productive about 87% or about 30% of the time was typical of most TCR beta V segments in an earlier analysis. Usually a TCR sequence was rare, but some public TCRs were found in many donors.

This chain uses TRBV7-9 with TRBJ1-1; a weak D match, TRBD1 (5 bases). The sample was PBMCs. The TCR sequence derives from a human donor in good health. CDR3 sequence: CASSLVLGLIEAFF. The CDR3, as DNA: TGTGCCAGCAGCTTAGTTCTGGGGCTTATTGAAGCTTTCTTT.